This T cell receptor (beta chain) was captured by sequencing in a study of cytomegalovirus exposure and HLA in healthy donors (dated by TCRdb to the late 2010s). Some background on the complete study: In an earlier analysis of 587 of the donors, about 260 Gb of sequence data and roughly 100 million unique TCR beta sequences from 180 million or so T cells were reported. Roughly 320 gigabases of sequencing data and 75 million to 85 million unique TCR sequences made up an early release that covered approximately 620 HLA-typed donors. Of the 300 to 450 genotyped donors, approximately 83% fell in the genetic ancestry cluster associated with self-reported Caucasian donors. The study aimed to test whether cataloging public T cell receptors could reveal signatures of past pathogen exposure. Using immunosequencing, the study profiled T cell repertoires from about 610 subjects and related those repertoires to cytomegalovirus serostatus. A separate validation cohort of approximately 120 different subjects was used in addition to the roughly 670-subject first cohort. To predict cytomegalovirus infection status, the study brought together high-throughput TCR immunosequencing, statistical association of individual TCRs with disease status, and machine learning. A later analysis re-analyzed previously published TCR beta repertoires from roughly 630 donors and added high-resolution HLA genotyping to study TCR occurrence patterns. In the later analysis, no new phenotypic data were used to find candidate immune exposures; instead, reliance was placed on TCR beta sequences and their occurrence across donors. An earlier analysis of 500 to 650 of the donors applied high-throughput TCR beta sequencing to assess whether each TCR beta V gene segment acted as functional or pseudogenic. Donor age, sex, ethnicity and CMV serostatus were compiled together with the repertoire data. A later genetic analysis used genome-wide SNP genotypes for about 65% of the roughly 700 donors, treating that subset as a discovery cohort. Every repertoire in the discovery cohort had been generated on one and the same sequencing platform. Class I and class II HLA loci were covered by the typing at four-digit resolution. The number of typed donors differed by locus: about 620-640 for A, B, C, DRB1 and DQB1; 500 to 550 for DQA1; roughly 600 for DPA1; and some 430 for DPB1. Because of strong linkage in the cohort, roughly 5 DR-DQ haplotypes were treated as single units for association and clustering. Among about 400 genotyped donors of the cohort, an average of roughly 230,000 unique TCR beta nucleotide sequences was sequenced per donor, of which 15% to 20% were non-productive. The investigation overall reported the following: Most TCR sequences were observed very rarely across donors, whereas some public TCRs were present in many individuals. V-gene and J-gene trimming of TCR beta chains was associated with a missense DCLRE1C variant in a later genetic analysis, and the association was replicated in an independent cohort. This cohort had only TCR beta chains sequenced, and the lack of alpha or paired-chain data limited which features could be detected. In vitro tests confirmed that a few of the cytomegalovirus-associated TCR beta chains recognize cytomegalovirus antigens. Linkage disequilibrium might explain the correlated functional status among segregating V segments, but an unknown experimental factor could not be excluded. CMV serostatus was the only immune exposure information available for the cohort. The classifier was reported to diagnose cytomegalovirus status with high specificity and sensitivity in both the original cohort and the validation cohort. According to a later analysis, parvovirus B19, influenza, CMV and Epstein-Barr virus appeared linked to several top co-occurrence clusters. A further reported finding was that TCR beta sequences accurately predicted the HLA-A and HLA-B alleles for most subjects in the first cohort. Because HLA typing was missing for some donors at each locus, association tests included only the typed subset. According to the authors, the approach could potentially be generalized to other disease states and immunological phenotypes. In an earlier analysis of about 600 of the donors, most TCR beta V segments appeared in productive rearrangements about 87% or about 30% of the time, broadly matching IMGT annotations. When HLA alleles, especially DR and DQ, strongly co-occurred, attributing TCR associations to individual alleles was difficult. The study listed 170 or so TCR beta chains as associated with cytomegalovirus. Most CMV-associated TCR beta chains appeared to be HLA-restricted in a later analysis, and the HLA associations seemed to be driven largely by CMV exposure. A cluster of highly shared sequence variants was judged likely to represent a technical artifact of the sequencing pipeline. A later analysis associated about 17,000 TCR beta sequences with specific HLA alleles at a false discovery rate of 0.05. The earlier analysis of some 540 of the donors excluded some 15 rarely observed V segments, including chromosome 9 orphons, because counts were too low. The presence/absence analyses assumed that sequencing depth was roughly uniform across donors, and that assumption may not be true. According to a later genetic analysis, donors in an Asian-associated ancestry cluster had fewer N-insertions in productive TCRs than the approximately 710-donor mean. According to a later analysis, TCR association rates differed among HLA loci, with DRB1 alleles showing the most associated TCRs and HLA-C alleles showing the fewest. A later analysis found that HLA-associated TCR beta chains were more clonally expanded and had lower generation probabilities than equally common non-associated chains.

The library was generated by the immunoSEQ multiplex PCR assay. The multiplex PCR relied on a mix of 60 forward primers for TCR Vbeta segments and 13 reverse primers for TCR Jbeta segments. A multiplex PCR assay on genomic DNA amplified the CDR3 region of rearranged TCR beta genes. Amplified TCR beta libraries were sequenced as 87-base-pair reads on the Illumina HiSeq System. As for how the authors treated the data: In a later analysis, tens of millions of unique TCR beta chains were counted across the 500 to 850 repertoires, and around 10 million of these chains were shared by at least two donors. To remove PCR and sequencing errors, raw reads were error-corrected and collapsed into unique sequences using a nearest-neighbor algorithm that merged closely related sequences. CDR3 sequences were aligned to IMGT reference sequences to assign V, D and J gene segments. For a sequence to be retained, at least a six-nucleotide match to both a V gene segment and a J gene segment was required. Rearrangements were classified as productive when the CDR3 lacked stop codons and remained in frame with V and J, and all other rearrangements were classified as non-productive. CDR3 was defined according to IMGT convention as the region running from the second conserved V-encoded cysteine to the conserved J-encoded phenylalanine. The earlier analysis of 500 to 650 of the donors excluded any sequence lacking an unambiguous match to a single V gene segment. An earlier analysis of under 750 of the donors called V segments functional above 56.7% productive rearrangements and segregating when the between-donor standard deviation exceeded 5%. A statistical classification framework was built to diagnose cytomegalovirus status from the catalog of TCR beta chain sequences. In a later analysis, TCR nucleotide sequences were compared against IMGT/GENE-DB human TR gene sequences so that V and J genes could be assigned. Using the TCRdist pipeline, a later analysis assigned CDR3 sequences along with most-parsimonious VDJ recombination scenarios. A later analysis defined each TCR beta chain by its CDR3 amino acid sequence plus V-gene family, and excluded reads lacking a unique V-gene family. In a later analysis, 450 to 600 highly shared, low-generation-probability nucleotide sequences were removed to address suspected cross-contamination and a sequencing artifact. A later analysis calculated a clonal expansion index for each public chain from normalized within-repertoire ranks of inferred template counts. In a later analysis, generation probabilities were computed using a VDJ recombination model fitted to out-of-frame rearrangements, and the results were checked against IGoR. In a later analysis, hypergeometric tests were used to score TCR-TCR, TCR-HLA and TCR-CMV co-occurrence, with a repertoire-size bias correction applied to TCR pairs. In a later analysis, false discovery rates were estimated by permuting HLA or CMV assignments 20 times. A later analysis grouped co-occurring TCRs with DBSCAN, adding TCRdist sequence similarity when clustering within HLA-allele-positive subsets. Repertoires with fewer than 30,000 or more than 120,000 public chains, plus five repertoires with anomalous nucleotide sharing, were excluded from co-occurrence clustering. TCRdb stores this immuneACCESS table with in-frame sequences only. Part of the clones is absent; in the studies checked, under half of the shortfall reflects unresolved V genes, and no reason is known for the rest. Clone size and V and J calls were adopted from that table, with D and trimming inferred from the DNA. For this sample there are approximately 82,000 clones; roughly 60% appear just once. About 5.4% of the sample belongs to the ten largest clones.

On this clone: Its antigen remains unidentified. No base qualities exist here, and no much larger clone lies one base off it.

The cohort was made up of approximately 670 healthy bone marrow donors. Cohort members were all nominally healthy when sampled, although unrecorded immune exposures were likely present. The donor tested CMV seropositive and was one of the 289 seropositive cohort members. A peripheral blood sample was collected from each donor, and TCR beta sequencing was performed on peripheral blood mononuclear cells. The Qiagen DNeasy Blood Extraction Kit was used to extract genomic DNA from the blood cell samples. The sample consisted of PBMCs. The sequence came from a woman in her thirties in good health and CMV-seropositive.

The CDR3 corresponds to CASSQNRGRNYGYTF. The nucleotides are TGTGCCAGCAGTCAAAACAGGGGTCGCAACTATGGCTACACCTTC. The rearranged chain carries TRBV6-4 and TRBJ1-2; the central 7 bases match TRBD1. At the junction V is shortened by 5 bases and J by 2 bases; bases outside the gene matches: 8. The germline V gene encodes CDR1 MRHNA and CDR2 SNTAGT. The CDR3 measures 15 amino acids from cysteine to phenylalanine. The read is trimmed to its CDR3 DNA, 45 bases read in frame from base 1.